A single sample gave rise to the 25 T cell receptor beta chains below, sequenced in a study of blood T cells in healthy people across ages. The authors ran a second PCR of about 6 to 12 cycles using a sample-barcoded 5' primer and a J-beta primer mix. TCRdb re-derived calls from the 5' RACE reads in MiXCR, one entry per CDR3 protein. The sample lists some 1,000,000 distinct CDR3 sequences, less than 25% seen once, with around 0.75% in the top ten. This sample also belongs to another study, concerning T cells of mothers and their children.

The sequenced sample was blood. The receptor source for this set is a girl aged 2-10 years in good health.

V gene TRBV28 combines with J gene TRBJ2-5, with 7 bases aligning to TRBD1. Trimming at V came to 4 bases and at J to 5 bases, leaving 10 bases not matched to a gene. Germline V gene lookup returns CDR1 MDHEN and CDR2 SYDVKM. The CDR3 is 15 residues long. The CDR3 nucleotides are TGTGCCAGCAGTTCCACGACAGGGTTTGGGGAGACCCAGTACTTC. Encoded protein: CASSSTTGFGETQYF.

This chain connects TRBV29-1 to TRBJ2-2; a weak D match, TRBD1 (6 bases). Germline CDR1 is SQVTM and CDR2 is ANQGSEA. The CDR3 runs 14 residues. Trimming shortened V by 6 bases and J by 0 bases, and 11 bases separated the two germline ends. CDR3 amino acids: CSVRRGPNTGELFF. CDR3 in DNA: TGCAGCGTCCGCAGGGGCCCGAACACCGGGGAGCTGTTTTTT.

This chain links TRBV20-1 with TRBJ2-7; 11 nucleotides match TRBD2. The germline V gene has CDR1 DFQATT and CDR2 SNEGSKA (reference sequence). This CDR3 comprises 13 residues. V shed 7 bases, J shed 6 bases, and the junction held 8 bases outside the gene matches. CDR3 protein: CSVLTSGKGEQYF. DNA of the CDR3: TGCAGTGTTCTGACTAGCGGGAAAGGCGAGCAGTACTTC.

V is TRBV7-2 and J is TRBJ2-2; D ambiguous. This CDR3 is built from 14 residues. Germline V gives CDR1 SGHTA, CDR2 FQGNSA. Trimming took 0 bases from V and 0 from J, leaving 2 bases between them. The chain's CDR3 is CASSLATNTGELFF. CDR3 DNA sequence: TGTGCCAGCAGCTTAGCTACGAACACCGGGGAGCTGTTTTTT.

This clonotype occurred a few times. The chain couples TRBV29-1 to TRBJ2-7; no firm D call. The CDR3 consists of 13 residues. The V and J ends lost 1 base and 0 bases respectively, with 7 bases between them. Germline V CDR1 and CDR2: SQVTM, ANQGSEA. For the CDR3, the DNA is TGCAGCGTTGAAGCGGAAAGCTCCTACGAGCAGTACTTC. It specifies CSVEAESSYEQYF.

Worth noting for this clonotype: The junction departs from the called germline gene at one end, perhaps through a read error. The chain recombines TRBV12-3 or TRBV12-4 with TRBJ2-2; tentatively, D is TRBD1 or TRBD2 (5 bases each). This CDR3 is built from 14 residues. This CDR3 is CASTLRGVTGELFF. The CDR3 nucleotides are TGTGCCAGCACGTTACGAGGGGTAACCGGGGAGTTGTTTTTT.

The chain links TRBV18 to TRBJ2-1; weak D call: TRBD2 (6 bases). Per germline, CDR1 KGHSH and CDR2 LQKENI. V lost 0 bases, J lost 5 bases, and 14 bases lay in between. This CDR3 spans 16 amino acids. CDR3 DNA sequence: TGTGCCAGCTCACCACCGTCGGGGGTAGAAAACAATGAGCAGTTCTTC. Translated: CASSPPSGVENNEQFF. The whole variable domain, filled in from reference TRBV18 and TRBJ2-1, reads NAGVMQNPRHLVRRRGQEARLRCSPMKGHSHVYWYRQLPEEGLKFMVYLQKENIIDESGMPKERFSAEFPKEGPSILRIQQVVRGDSAAYFCASSPPSGVENNEQFFGPGTRLTVL.

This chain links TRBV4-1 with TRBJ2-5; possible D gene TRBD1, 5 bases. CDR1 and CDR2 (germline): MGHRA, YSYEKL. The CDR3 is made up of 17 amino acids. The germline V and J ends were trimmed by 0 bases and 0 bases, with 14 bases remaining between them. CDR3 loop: CASSQDKGPPDQETQYF. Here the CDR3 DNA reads TGCGCCAGCAGCCAAGATAAGGGGCCACCGGACCAAGAGACCCAGTACTTC.

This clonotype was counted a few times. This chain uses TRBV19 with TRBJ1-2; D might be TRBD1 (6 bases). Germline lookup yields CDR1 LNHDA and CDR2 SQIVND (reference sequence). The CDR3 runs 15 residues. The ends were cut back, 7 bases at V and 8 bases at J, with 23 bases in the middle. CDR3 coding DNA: TGTGCCAGTACTTCCTGGGACACAGTCCCGAGAGGCTACACCTTC. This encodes CASTSWDTVPRGYTF. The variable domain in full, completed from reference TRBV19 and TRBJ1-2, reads DGGITQSPKYLFRKEGQNVTLSCEQNLNHDAMYWYRQDPGQGLRLIYYSQIVNDFQKGDIAEGYSVSREKKESFPLTVTSAQKNPTAFYLCASTSWDTVPRGYTFGSGTRLTVV.

The CDR3: CARGKGAEETQYF. As DNA, the CDR3 is TGTGCCAGGGGGAAGGGGGCAGAAGAGACCCAGTACTTC. The J gene is TRBJ2-5, the V gene TRBV2; 7 bases map to TRBD1. V dropped 9 bases and J dropped 3; count of bases not matched to a gene: 7. Germline CDR1 reads SNHLY; CDR2 reads FYNNEI. This CDR3 contains 13 residues. Complete variable domain (other parts from reference TRBV2 and TRBJ2-5): EPEVTQTPSHQVTQMGQEVILRCVPISNHLYFYWYRQILGQKVEFLVSFYNNEISEKSEIFDDQFSVERPDGSNFTLKIRSTKLEDSAMYFCARGKGAEETQYFGPGTRLLVL.

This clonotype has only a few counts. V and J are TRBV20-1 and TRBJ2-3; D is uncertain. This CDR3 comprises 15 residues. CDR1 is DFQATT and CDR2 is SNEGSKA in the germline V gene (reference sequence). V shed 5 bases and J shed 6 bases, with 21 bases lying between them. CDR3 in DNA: TGCAGTGCTTCAGTAGATCCCGGGCCAACGGATACGCAGTATTTT. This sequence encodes CSASVDPGPTDTQYF.

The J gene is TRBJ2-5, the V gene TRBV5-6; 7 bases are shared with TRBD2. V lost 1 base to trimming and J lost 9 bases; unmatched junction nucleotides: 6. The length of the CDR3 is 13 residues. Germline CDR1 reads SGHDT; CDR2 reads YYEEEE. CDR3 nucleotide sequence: TGTGCCAGCAGCTTGTCCGCGGGGGAGGCCCAGTACTTC. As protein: CASSLSAGEAQYF.

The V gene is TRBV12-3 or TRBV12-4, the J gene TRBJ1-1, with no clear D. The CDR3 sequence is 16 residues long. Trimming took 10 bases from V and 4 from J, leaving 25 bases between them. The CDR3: CATTDSNRAGTTEAFF. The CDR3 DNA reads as TGTGCCACCACCGATTCGAATCGGGCAGGCACCACTGAAGCTTTCTTT.

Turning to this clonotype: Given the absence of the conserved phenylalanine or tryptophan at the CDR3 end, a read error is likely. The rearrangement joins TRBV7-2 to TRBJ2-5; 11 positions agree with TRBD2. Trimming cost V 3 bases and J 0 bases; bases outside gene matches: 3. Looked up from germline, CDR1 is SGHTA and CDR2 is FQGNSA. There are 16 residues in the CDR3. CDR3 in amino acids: CASSFRLAGYQETQYL. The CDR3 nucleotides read TGTGCCAGCAGCTTTAGACTAGCGGGGTACCAAGAGACCCAGTACCTC.

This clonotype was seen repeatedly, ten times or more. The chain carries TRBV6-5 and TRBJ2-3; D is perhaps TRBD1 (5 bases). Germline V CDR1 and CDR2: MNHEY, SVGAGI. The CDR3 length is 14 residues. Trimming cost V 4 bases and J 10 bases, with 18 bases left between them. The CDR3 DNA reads TGTGCCAGCAGTTCCGACATTTTCAGGGTGGCGCAGTATTTT. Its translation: CASSSDIFRVAQYF.

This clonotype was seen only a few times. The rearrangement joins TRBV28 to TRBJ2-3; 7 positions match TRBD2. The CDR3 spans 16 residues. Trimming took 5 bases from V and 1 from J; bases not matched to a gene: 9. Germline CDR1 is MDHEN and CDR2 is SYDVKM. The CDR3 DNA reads TGTGCCAGCAGTCCCCTGTCGGGGAGGGGCACAGATACGCAGTATTTT. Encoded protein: CASSPLSGRGTDTQYF.

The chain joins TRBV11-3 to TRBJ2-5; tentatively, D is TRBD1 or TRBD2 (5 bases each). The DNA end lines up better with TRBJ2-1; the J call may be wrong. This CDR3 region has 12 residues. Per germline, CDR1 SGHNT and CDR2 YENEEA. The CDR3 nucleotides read TGTGCCAGCAGCTTTCGGGGCGATGGGCAGTTCTTC. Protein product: CASSFRGDGQFF.

CDR3 nucleotides: TGTGCCATCAGTGAAGTCGCAGGGAAAGAGACCCAGTACTTC. It specifies CAISEVAGKETQYF. This chain connects TRBV10-3 to TRBJ2-5; tentative D call: TRBD1 (5 bases). CDR1 ENHRY and CDR2 SYGVKD come from the germline V gene. V shed 3 bases and J shed 3 bases, with 11 bases lying between them. This CDR3 is 14 amino acids long.

For the CDR3, the DNA is TGTGCCAGCAGCGTAGTACAGGGTAGAGCTGGGGCCAACGTCCTGACTTTC. As protein: CASSVVQGRAGANVLTF. The chain couples TRBV9 to TRBJ2-6; possible D gene TRBD1, 6 bases. Germline CDR1 reads SGDLS; CDR2 reads YYNGEE. The CDR3 loop spans 17 amino acids. Trimming stripped 0 bases from V and 2 bases from J, with 12 bases between.

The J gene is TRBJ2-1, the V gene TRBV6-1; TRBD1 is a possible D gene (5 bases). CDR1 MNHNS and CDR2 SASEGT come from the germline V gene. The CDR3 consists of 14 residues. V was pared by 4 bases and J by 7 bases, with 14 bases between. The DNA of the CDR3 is TGTGCCAGCAGTGCGAACAGGCTGGGAAATGAGCAGTTCTTC. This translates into CASSANRLGNEQFF.

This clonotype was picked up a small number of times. CDR3 in amino acids: CASNRKEKRQYF. The CDR3 nucleotides read TGTGCCAGCAACCGAAAGGAGAAGCGGCAGTACTTC. The chain uses TRBV6-5 and TRBJ2-7; D remains ambiguous. V lost 7 bases to trimming and J lost 9 bases, with 16 bases between them. Germline V gene sequence: CDR1 MNHEY, CDR2 SVGAGI. This CDR3 contains 12 residues.

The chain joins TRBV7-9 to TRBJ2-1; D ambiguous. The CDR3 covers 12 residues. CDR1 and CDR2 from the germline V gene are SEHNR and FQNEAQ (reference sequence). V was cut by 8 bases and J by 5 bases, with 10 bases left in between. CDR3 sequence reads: CASLDGNNEQFF. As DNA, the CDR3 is TGTGCCAGCTTGGACGGTAACAATGAGCAGTTCTTC.

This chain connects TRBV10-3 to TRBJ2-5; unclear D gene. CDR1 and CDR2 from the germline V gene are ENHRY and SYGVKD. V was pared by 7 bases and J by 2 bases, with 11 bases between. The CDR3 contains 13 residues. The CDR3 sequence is CAITGGSQETQYF. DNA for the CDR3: TGTGCCATCACCGGTGGGTCTCAAGAGACCCAGTACTTC.

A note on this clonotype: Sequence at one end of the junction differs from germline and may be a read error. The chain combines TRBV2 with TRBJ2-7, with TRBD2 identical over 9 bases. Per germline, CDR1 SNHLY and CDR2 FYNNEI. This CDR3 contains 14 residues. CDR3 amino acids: CAGSALAGVYEQYF. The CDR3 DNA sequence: TGTGCCGGCAGTGCTTTAGCGGGGGTATACGAGCAGTACTTC.

The CDR3 coding sequence is TGCGCCAGCAGCCACCGGCCGACAGGGTTGAACACTGAAGCTTTCTTT. This codes for CASSHRPTGLNTEAFF. V and J are TRBV4-3 and TRBJ1-1; 7 bases are shared with TRBD1. The germline V gene encodes CDR1 LGHNA and CDR2 YSLEER. This CDR3 has 16 residues. V lost 3 bases to trimming and J lost 0 bases; unmatched junction nucleotides: 7.